The 6 T cell receptor beta chains presented below share a single source sample, sequenced in a study of blood T cells in healthy people across ages. Sample-barcoded 5' priming and a J-beta primer mix drove a second PCR of about 6 to 11 cycles. TCRdb recomputed calls from the 5' RACE reads with MiXCR, one row per CDR3 protein. The repertoire includes 850,000 to 1,300,000 distinct CDR3 sequences, 35% to 55% of them detected once, and approximately 17% sits in the top ten. Sample: blood. Receptor source: a woman aged 55-69 years in good health.

The J gene is TRBJ2-3, the V gene TRBV2, with 9 bases lining up with TRBD2. V was pared by 7 bases and J by 2 bases, with 7 bases of the junction left unmatched. Per germline, CDR1 SNHLY and CDR2 FYNNEI. This CDR3 spans 15 amino acids. The CDR3 spells CASNPRLAATDTQYF. As DNA, the CDR3 is TGTGCCAGCAACCCCCGACTAGCGGCCACAGATACGCAGTATTTT. The variable domain in full, completed from reference TRBV2 and TRBJ2-3, reads EPEVTQTPSHQVTQMGQEVILRCVPISNHLYFYWYRQILGQKVEFLVSFYNNEISEKSEIFDDQFSVERPDGSNFTLKIRSTKLEDSAMYFCASNPRLAATDTQYFGPGTRLTVL.

This clonotype has only a few counts. The rearrangement uses TRBV29-1 and TRBJ2-5, with TRBD2 matching 12 bases. Per germline, CDR1 SQVTM and CDR2 ANQGSEA. The CDR3 sequence is 17 residues long. V shed 7 bases, J shed 5 bases, and the junction held 17 bases outside the gene matches. This CDR3 is CSAEKRLAGGSWETQYF. The CDR3 coding sequence is TGCAGCGCCGAAAAAAGGCTAGCGGGAGGGTCATGGGAGACCCAGTACTTC.

V and J are TRBV9 and TRBJ2-5; D possibly corresponds to TRBD1 (6 bases). CDR1 and CDR2 from the germline V gene are SGDLS and YYNGEE. The CDR3 contains 17 residues. The V and J ends lost 4 bases and 1 base respectively, with 20 bases between them. The DNA of the CDR3 is TGTGCCAGCAGCCACCGGTTCGGTCAGGGGACCCAAGAGACCCAGTACTTC. It encodes CASSHRFGQGTQETQYF.

V and J are TRBV24-1 and TRBJ2-1, with 7 bases matching TRBD2. The V gene end was trimmed by 5 bases and the J gene end by 8 bases; junction bases not matched to a gene: 2. This CDR3 contains 12 residues. Germline loops: CDR1 KGHDR, CDR2 SFDVKD. This chain's CDR3 is CATSGGGYEQFF. The CDR3 region has the DNA TGTGCCACCAGTGGGGGAGGGTATGAGCAGTTCTTC.

This sequence joins TRBV20-1 and TRBJ1-1; D ambiguous. Between the trimmed V and J ends, which lost 7 bases and 1 base, there was a span of 7 bases. Germline values: CDR1 DFQATT, CDR2 SNEGSKA (reference sequence). The CDR3 is 11 residues long. The CDR3 sequence: CSGSPNTEAFF. The CDR3 coding sequence is TGCAGTGGTTCCCCGAACACTGAAGCTTTCTTT.

The V gene is TRBV25-1, the J gene TRBJ2-3; D may be TRBD2 (5 bases). V was shortened by 5 bases and J by 3 bases, with 21 bases between the two germline ends. This CDR3 comprises 17 residues. Per the germline V gene, CDR1 is MGHDK and CDR2 is SYGVNS. CDR3 nucleotide sequence: TGTGCCAGCAGTCCGCTAATGGGAGCGGCGTCGACAGATACGCAGTATTTT. It yields the protein CASSPLMGAASTDTQYF.